The rows below give T cell receptor beta chains drawn from one sample of a study of blood T cells in healthy people across ages. Each CDR3 protein gets one entry after TCRdb re-called the 5' RACE reads with MiXCR. The table includes around 1,700,000 distinct CDR3 sequences, 28% detected once. The specimen was blood. The receptor set was obtained from a woman in her thirties in good health. Each CDR3 is given with its conserved first and last residue. The D gene is left open where the match is weak. Only some rows state a clone size, as once, few, many or a class for expanded clones.

D gene: -; CDR3 length: 14; J gene: TRBJ1-1; V gene: TRBV5-1; clone size: -; CDR3 protein: CASSGGTLGTEAFF; CDR3 DNA: TGCGCCAGCAGCGGCGGAACTCTGGGCACTGAAGCTTTCTTT
D gene: -; CDR3 length: 15; J gene: TRBJ1-3; V gene: TRBV6-1; clone size: -; CDR3 protein: CASSEIGQGLNTIYF; CDR3 DNA: TGTGCCAGCAGTGAAATCGGGCAGGGATTAAACACCATATATTTT
D gene: -; CDR3 length: 14; J gene: TRBJ2-1; V gene: TRBV25-1; clone size: few; CDR3 protein: CASSEWGKVGEQFF; CDR3 DNA: TGTGCCAGCAGTGAATGGGGTAAGGTTGGCGAGCAGTTCTTC
D gene: TRBD1; CDR3 length: 15; J gene: TRBJ1-6; V gene: TRBV6-6; clone size: -; CDR3 protein: CASSYSPDRASPLHF; CDR3 DNA: TGTGCCAGCAGTTATAGCCCGGACAGGGCCTCACCCCTCCACTTT
D gene: TRBD1; CDR3 length: 15; J gene: TRBJ2-1; V gene: TRBV13; clone size: few; CDR3 protein: CASSLEVDRGNEQFF; CDR3 DNA: TGTGCCAGCAGCTTAGAGGTTGACAGGGGCAATGAGCAGTTCTTC
D gene: -; CDR3 length: 12; J gene: TRBJ2-7; V gene: TRBV29-1; clone size: many; CDR3 protein: CSVAGLSYEQYF; CDR3 DNA: TGCAGCGTTGCGGGACTTTCCTACGAGCAGTACTTC
D gene: -; CDR3 length: 15; J gene: TRBJ2-3; V gene: TRBV5-1; clone size: few; CDR3 protein: CASSGGGQHTDTQYF; CDR3 DNA: TGCGCCAGCAGCGGGGGGGGACAGCACACAGATACGCAGTATTTT
D gene: -; CDR3 length: 16; J gene: TRBJ2-1; V gene: TRBV14; clone size: few; CDR3 protein: CASSRYPSESYNEQFF; CDR3 DNA: TGTGCCAGCAGCCGTTATCCTAGCGAATCCTACAATGAGCAGTTCTTC
D gene: -; CDR3 length: 11; J gene: TRBJ2-5; V gene: TRBV7-9; clone size: few; CDR3 protein: CASSSLTGQYF; CDR3 DNA: TGTGCCAGCAGCTCACTAACGGGGCAGTACTTC
D gene: TRBD1; CDR3 length: 15; J gene: TRBJ1-4; V gene: TRBV15; clone size: -; CDR3 protein: CATSSPGTGREKLFF; CDR3 DNA: TGTGCCACCAGCTCACCCGGGACAGGAAGAGAAAAACTGTTTTTT
D gene: -; CDR3 length: 18; J gene: TRBJ2-2; V gene: TRBV6-1; clone size: -; CDR3 protein: CASTLVGGQGQVTGELFF; CDR3 DNA: TGTGCCAGCACCTTAGTTGGAGGTCAGGGGCAGGTCACCGGGGAGCTGTTTTTT
D gene: TRBD1; CDR3 length: 15; J gene: TRBJ2-5; V gene: TRBV11-2; clone size: -; CDR3 protein: CASSPRQGQGETQYF; CDR3 DNA: TGTGCCAGCAGCCCCCGACAGGGACAGGGAGAGACCCAGTACTTC
D gene: -; CDR3 length: 16; J gene: TRBJ2-3; V gene: TRBV11-2; clone size: -; CDR3 protein: CASSLDRFGGTDTQYF; CDR3 DNA: TGTGCCAGCAGCTTAGATCGGTTCGGGGGCACAGATACGCAGTATTTT